This TCR beta chain emerged from a study of cytomegalovirus exposure and HLA in healthy donors. Notes on the study in general: In an earlier analysis, productive rearrangement rates for most beta V segments clustered near 87% or 30%. Analyses of presence and absence presupposed an approximately uniform sequencing depth across donors. It was confirmed in vitro that three of the CMV-associated chains were specific for CMV antigens.

The sample holds a few counts of this clone. Its antigen is unidentified. The PCR made use of 60 Vbeta and 13 Jbeta primers. TCRdb's table, derived via immunoSEQ multiplex PCR, lists solely in-frame clones and lacks some. The sample carries about 82,000 clones, around 77% recorded once. This receptor was identified in a man aged 45-65 years in good health and CMV-seronegative. Input material: PBMCs.

Here the CDR3 DNA reads TGTGCCAGCAGTTACTCGAGACGGGGAACTAATGAAAAACTGTTTTTT. Amino acid sequence: CASSYSRRGTNEKLFF. This chain uses TRBV6-5 with TRBJ1-4; D ambiguous. Germline lookup yields CDR1 MNHEY and CDR2 SVGAGI. The CDR3 is 16 amino acids. V gave up 0 bases and J gave up 1 base, with 9 bases separating them.